The next 26 T cell receptor beta chains were all read from a single sample in a study of cytomegalovirus exposure and HLA in healthy donors. PCR was performed using 60 Vbeta and 13 Jbeta primers. Sequencing was performed with immunoSEQ multiplex PCR; in TCRdb, only in-frame clones are kept and a portion is missing. This table holds under 200,000 clones, approximately 82% found once. Sequencing was carried out using PBMCs. These receptors all stem from a woman between 18 and 29 years old in good health and CMV-seronegative.

This chain joins TRBV5-1 and TRBJ2-3, with TRBD2 matching 14 bases. Per the germline V gene, CDR1 is SGHRS and CDR2 is YFSETQ. Unmatched junction bases numbered 4, after V lost 0 bases and J lost 4 bases. The length of the CDR3 is 17 residues. The CDR3 loop is CASSLEGLAGVADTQYF. The CDR3 DNA is TGCGCCAGCAGCTTGGAGGGACTAGCGGGAGTTGCAGATACGCAGTATTTT. The complete variable domain, with remaining parts taken from reference TRBV5-1 and TRBJ2-3, reads KAGVTQTPRYLIKTRGQQVTLSCSPISGHRSVSWYQQTPGQGLQFLFEYFSETQRNKGNFPGRFSGRQFSNSRSEMNVSTLELGDSALYLCASSLEGLAGVADTQYFGPGTRLTVL.

This clone was found once. CDR3 sequence: CASSPNPRWSKETQYF. CDR3 coding DNA: TGTGCCAGCAGCCCGAATCCTAGATGGAGCAAAGAGACCCAGTACTTC. The rearrangement links TRBV11-2 to TRBJ2-5; no definite D call. CDR1 SGHAT and CDR2 FQNNGV come from the germline V gene. Trimming pared 5 bases from V and 3 bases from J, leaving 19 bases between. The CDR3 has 16 amino acids.

The V gene is TRBV4-3, the J gene TRBJ2-3, with 7 positions matching TRBD2. The CDR3 spans 16 residues. The ends lost 3 bases at V and 2 bases at J; junction bases unmatched: 8. The germline V gene has CDR1 LGHNA and CDR2 YSLEER. CDR3 loop: CASSHRLAPNTDTQYF. In DNA, the CDR3 is TGCGCCAGCAGCCACCGACTAGCACCGAACACAGATACGCAGTATTTT.

The chain combines TRBV7-8 with TRBJ1-4, with D possibly matching TRBD1 (5 bases). The length of the CDR3 is 14 residues. CDR1 and CDR2 from the germline V gene are SGHVS and FQNEAQ. The V end lost 5 bases, the J end lost 2 bases, and 9 bases lay between the germline ends. The CDR3 sequence is CASSPGRTNEKLFF. CDR3 coding DNA: TGTGCCAGCAGCCCAGGGAGGACTAATGAAAAACTGTTTTTT.

CDR3 protein: CASSTRLAWELFF. The CDR3 nucleotides read TGTGCCAGCAGCACGAGACTAGCTTGGGAGCTGTTTTTT. The chain joins TRBV7-2 to TRBJ2-2; 7 nucleotides align to TRBD2. Germline V lookup: CDR1 SGHTA, CDR2 FQGNSA. V dropped 5 bases and J dropped 9; count of bases not matched to a gene: 6. The CDR3 extends over 13 amino acids.

J is TRBJ2-1 and V is TRBV5-1; TRBD1 aligns across 7 bases. The CDR3 extends over 17 amino acids. Germline V lookup: CDR1 SGHRS, CDR2 YFSETQ. Unmatched junction bases numbered 19, after V lost 4 bases and J lost 9 bases. The CDR3 reads CASSPGVGRQGLSEQFF. The CDR3 DNA follows: TGCGCCAGCAGCCCGGGTGTGGGGCGACAGGGCTTGAGTGAGCAGTTCTTC.

The chain uses TRBV5-1 and TRBJ1-1; D is undetermined. V was pared by 0 bases and J by 0 bases, with 6 bases between. Per germline, CDR1 SGHRS and CDR2 YFSETQ. CDR3 length: 14 amino acids. In nucleotides, the CDR3 is TGCGCCAGCAGCTTGGACAGATTGAACACTGAAGCTTTCTTT. This gives the protein CASSLDRLNTEAFF. The complete variable domain, with remaining parts taken from reference TRBV5-1 and TRBJ1-1, reads KAGVTQTPRYLIKTRGQQVTLSCSPISGHRSVSWYQQTPGQGLQFLFEYFSETQRNKGNFPGRFSGRQFSNSRSEMNVSTLELGDSALYLCASSLDRLNTEAFFGQGTRLTVV.

The chain employs TRBV28 and TRBJ1-1; D might be TRBD1 (6 bases). The germline V gene encodes CDR1 MDHEN and CDR2 SYDVKM. V shed 10 bases and J shed 0 bases, with 21 bases lying between them. There are 16 residues in the CDR3. As DNA, the CDR3 is TGTGCCATCCAAAAAGGAGGGGGGGCAATGAACACTGAAGCTTTCTTT. Its translation: CAIQKGGGAMNTEAFF.

The CDR3 DNA sequence: TGTGCCAGCAGTGGAACCGGGACAGGGGGCGAGAGGACTGGAAACACCATATATTTT. This codes for CASSGTGTGGERTGNTIYF. The chain links TRBV6-4 to TRBJ1-3, with 12 nucleotides matching TRBD1. CDR1 and CDR2 (germline): MRHNA, SNTAGT. J was trimmed by 2 bases and V by 4 bases; bases with no gene match: 12. This CDR3 contains 19 residues.

The J gene is TRBJ2-7, the V gene TRBV12-2; TRBD2 is the table's D call, not checked against the DNA. TRBV12-2 has pseudogene status. The CDR3 extends over 16 amino acids. The chain's CDR3 is CASRLGQTSGRYEQYV. CDR3 nucleotides: TGTGCAAGTCGCTTAGGGCAGACTAGCGGGAGGTACGAGCAGTACGTC.

This chain links TRBV18 with TRBJ1-3, with no clear D. The CDR3 spans 16 residues. V dropped 2 bases and J dropped 4 bases, with 15 bases sitting between them. CDR1 and CDR2 from the germline V gene are KGHSH and LQKENI. For the CDR3, the DNA is TGTGCCAGCTCACCAGTCCGGAAAACGGGAGGAAACACCATATATTTT. Its protein product is CASSPVRKTGGNTIYF.

This clone came up a few times. The chain carries TRBV28 and TRBJ1-5; D uncertain. Germline CDR1 and CDR2: MDHEN and SYDVKM. V gave up 3 bases and J gave up 3 bases, with 9 bases separating them. The CDR3 is 14 amino acids. The CDR3, as DNA: TGTGCCAGCAGTTTGATCAGTTACAATCAGCCCCAGCATTTT. Amino acids: CASSLISYNQPQHF. Based on the CDR3 plus reference TRBV28 and TRBJ1-5, the full variable domain is DVKVTQSSRYLVKRTGEKVFLECVQDMDHENMFWYRQDPGLGLRLIYFSYDVKMKEKGDIPEGYSVSREKKERFSLILESASTNQTSMYLCASSLISYNQPQHFGDGTRLSIL.

This chain uses TRBV28 with TRBJ1-2; no reliable D call. Germline loops: CDR1 MDHEN, CDR2 SYDVKM. Trimming removed 3 bases from V and 2 bases from J, with 10 bases in between. This CDR3 is 14 amino acids long. The chain's CDR3 is CASSLGRSNYGYTF. CDR3 DNA sequence: TGTGCCAGCAGTTTGGGCAGGTCGAACTATGGCTACACCTTC.

V gene TRBV28 combines with J gene TRBJ2-5, with TRBD1 matching 10 bases. The CDR3 contains 15 residues. V trimming: 1 base; J trimming: 5 bases; junction bases outside the gene matches: 4. The germline V gene has CDR1 MDHEN and CDR2 SYDVKM. Written as DNA, the CDR3 is TGTGCCAGCAGTTTATCGACAGGGGGCAGGGAGACCCAGTACTTC. This encodes CASSLSTGGRETQYF.

This chain connects TRBV7-7 to TRBJ1-1; D unresolved. The CDR3 is 13 amino acids. Trimming shortened V by 2 bases and J by 8 bases, and 12 bases separated the two germline ends. The germline CDR1 and CDR2 sequences are SSHAT and FNYEAQ (reference sequence). The CDR3 DNA reads TGTGCCAGCAGCTTAAGGTCGGGTTCCGAAGCTTTCTTT. Amino acid sequence: CASSLRSGSEAFF. Supplemented by reference TRBV7-7 and TRBJ1-1, the full variable domain reads GAGVSQSPRYKVTKRGQDVTLRCDPISSHATLYWYQQALGQGPEFLTYFNYEAQPDKSGLPSDRFSAERPEGSISTLTIQRTEQRDSAMYRCASSLRSGSEAFFGQGTRLTVV.

The V and J genes are TRBV28 and TRBJ1-2; unclear D gene. CDR3 length: 13 residues. The germline CDR1 and CDR2 sequences are MDHEN and SYDVKM. Trimming stripped 2 bases from V and 8 bases from J, with 12 bases between. In DNA form, the CDR3 reads TGTGCCAGCAGTTTAACAGTGACTAGGGGCTACACCTTC. Translating gives CASSLTVTRGYTF.

This rearrangement joins TRBV7-9 to TRBJ2-1; 9 bases match TRBD2. From germline, CDR1 is SEHNR and CDR2 FQNEAQ (reference sequence). CDR3 size: 16 residues. V lost 5 bases and J lost 2; bases outside the gene matches: 7. In nucleotides, the CDR3 is TGTGCCAGCAGCACAATAGCGGGAGTAGCCTACAATGAGCAGTTCTTC. It specifies CASSTIAGVAYNEQFF.

CDR3 coding DNA: TGTGCCAGCAGCTCGTCTTTACAGGGGACGTATGGCTACACCTTC. Its translation: CASSSSLQGTYGYTF. V usage is TRBV11-3 and J usage is TRBJ1-2; TRBD1 matches 7 bases. Per germline, CDR1 SGHNT and CDR2 YENEEA. V gave up 4 bases and J gave up 5 bases; unmatched junction bases: 10. This CDR3 is built from 15 residues.

The chain is built from TRBV7-8 and TRBJ2-3; TRBD1 might be the D (5 bases). Germline lookup yields CDR1 SGHVS and CDR2 FQNEAQ. This CDR3 comprises 14 residues. Deletions cut 1 base from V and 2 bases from J, with 7 bases between. In DNA, the CDR3 is TGTGCCAGCAGCTTAGACAGGTTCACAGATACGCAGTATTTT. It encodes CASSLDRFTDTQYF.

The V and J genes are TRBV5-8 and TRBJ2-1, with D tentatively TRBD2 (6 bases). V lost 0 bases and J lost 7, with 8 bases in between. Germline CDR1 is SGHTS and CDR2 is YDEGEE. This CDR3 is 13 amino acids long. The CDR3, as DNA: TGTGCCAGCAGCTTGGGACTAGAGAATGAGCAGTTCTTC. It codes for CASSLGLENEQFF.

This clone was counted between two and nine times. This chain links TRBV29-1 with TRBJ1-1, with no clear D. Germline CDR1 SQVTM, CDR2 ANQGSEA. V dropped 4 bases and J dropped 4 bases, with 4 bases sitting between them. The CDR3 sequence is 10 residues long. The CDR3 region is CSVGGTEAFF. The DNA for the CDR3 is TGCAGCGTTGGAGGCACTGAAGCTTTCTTT.

This sequence joins TRBV27 and TRBJ1-2; D remains ambiguous. In germline, CDR1 is MNHEY, CDR2 SMNVEV (reference sequence). The germline V and J ends were trimmed by 7 bases and 1 base, with 10 bases remaining between them. The CDR3 extends over 13 amino acids. CDR3 nucleotides: TGTGCCAGCAAGCGGCAGGTTAACTATGGCTACACCTTC. It specifies CASKRQVNYGYTF.

The chain couples TRBV27 to TRBJ2-1; 10 bases map to TRBD2. The length of the CDR3 is 21 residues. CDR1 and CDR2 from the germline V gene are MNHEY and SMNVEV (reference sequence). Losses at the gene ends were 0 bases for V and 4 bases for J; bases not matched to a gene: 18. The CDR3: CASSLSRGGKSGRGGYNEQFF. The CDR3 DNA reads TGTGCCAGCAGTTTATCGAGGGGGGGGAAGAGCGGGAGGGGGGGATACAATGAGCAGTTCTTC.

This chain joins TRBV18 and TRBJ1-2; D perhaps matches TRBD1 (5 bases). The germline CDR1 and CDR2 sequences are KGHSH and LQKENI. V was pared by 3 bases and J by 4 bases, with 9 bases between. CDR3 length: 13 amino acids. CDR3 protein: CASSPYDSYGYTF. CDR3 DNA sequence: TGTGCCAGCTCACCGTACGACAGCTATGGCTACACCTTC.

This chain joins TRBV7-9 and TRBJ2-1; 7 nucleotides line up with TRBD2. The length of the CDR3 is 15 residues. Per germline, CDR1 SEHNR and CDR2 FQNEAQ (reference sequence). The J segment lost 5 bases and the V segment lost 4 bases, leaving 8 bases of the junction unmatched. As DNA, the CDR3 is TGTGCCAGCAGCTGGGGGGGAGGGTGGGACAATGAGCAGTTCTTC. Amino acid sequence: CASSWGGGWDNEQFF.

The chain employs TRBV5-1 and TRBJ2-3, with 10 bases fitting TRBD2. J gave up 7 bases and V 0 bases, and 2 bases lay outside the gene matches. This CDR3 spans 14 amino acids. Germline CDR1 and CDR2: SGHRS and YFSETQ. DNA of the CDR3: TGCGCCAGCAGCTTGGCTAGCGGGAGTCATACGCAGTATTTT. Its translation: CASSLASGSHTQYF. Drawing the rest from reference TRBV5-1 and TRBJ2-3, the complete variable domain is KAGVTQTPRYLIKTRGQQVTLSCSPISGHRSVSWYQQTPGQGLQFLFEYFSETQRNKGNFPGRFSGRQFSNSRSEMNVSTLELGDSALYLCASSLASGSHTQYFGPGTRLTVL.